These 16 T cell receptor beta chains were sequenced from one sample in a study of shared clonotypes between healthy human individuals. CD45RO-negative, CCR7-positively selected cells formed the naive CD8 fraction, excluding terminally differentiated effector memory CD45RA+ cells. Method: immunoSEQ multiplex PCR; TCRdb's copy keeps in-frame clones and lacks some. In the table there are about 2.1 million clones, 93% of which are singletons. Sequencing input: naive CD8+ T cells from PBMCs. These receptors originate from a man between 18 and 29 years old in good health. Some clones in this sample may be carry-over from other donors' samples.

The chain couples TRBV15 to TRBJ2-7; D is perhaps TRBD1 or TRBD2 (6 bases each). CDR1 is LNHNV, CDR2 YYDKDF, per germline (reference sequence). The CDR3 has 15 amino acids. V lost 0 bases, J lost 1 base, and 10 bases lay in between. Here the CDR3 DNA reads TGTGCCACCAGCAGAGATTGGGGGGCTTCCTACGAGCAGTACTTC. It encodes CATSRDWGASYEQYF.

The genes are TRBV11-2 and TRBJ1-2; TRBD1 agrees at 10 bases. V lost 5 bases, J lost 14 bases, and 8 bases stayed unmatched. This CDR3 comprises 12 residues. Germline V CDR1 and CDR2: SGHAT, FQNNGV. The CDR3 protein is CASSRRDRGKTF. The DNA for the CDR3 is TGTGCCAGCAGCCGGCGGGACAGGGGTAAGACCTTC.

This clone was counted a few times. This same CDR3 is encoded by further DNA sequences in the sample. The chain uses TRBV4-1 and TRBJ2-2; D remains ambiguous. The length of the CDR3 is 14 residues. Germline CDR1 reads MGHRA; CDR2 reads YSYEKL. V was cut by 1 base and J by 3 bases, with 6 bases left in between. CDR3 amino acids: CASSQGRYTGELFF. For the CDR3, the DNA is TGCGCCAGCAGCCAAGGACGTTACACCGGGGAGCTGTTTTTT.

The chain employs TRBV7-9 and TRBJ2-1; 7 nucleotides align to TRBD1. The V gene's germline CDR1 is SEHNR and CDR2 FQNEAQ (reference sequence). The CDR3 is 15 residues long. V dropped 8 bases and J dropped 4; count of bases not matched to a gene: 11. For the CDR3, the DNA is TGTGCCAGCTCCCCCAGGGGGAAAGATTACAATGAGCAGTTCTTC. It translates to CASSPRGKDYNEQFF.

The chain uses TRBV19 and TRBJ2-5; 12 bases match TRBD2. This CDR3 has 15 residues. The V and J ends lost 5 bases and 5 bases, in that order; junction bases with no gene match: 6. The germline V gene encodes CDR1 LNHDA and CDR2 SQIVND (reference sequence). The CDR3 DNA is TGTGCCAGTAGTGTGACTAGCGGGAGAGGGGAGACCCAGTACTTC. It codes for CASSVTSGRGETQYF.

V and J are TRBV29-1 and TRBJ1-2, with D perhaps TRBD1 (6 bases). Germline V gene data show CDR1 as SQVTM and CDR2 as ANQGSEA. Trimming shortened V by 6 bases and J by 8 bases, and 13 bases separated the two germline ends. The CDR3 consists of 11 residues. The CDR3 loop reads CSVRTGLGYTF. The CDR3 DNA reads TGCAGCGTCCGAACAGGGTTGGGCTACACCTTC.

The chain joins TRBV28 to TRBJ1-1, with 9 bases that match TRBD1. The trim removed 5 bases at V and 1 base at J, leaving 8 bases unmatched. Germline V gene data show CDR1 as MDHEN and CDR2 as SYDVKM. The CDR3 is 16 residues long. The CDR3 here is CASSHYRTGANTEAFF. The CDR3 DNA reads TGTGCCAGCAGTCACTATCGGACAGGGGCGAACACTGAAGCTTTCTTT.

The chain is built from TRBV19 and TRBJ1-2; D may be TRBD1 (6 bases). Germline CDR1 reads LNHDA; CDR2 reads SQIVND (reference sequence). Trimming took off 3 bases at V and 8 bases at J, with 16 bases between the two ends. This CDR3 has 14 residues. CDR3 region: CASSIGWTADGYTF. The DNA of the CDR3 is TGTGCCAGTAGTATCGGGTGGACAGCCGACGGCTACACCTTC.

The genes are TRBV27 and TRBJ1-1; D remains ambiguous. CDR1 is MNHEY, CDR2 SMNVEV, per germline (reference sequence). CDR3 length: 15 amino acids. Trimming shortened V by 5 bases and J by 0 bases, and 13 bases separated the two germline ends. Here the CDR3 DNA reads TGTGCCAGCAGTCTGAGCGCGCCCTTGAACACTGAAGCTTTCTTT. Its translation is CASSLSAPLNTEAFF.

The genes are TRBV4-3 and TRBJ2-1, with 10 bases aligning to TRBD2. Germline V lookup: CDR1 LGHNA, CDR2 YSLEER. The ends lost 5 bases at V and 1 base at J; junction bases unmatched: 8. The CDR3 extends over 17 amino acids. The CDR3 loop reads CASSYYLAGGSYNEQFF. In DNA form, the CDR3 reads TGCGCCAGCAGCTACTACTTAGCGGGAGGTTCCTACAATGAGCAGTTCTTC.

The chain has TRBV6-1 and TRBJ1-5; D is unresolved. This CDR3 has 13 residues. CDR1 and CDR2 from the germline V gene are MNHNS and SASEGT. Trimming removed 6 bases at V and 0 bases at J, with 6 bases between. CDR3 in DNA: TGTGCCAGCAGACACAATAGCAATCAGCCCCAGCATTTT. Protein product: CASRHNSNQPQHF.

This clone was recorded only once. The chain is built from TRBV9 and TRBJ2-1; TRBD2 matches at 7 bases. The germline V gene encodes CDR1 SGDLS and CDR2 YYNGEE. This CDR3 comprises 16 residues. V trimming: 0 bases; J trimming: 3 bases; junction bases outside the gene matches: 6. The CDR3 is CASSVDSSGIYNEQFF. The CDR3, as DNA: TGTGCCAGCAGCGTAGATTCGAGCGGGATCTACAATGAGCAGTTCTTC.

The CDR3 reads CASREPVTLLSYEQYF. The CDR3 DNA sequence: TGTGCCAGCAGGGAACCTGTTACACTACTCTCCTACGAGCAGTACTTC. The chain is built from TRBV2 and TRBJ2-7; D call uncertain. There are 16 residues in the CDR3. Germline loops: CDR1 SNHLY, CDR2 FYNNEI. V was clipped by 6 bases and J by 0 bases, with 18 bases between them.

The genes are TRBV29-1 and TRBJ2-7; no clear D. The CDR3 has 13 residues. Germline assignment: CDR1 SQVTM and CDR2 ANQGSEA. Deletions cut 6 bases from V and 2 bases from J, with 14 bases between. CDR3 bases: TGCAGCGTCCTCAGGAGCGACGCCTACGAGCAGTACTTC. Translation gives CSVLRSDAYEQYF.

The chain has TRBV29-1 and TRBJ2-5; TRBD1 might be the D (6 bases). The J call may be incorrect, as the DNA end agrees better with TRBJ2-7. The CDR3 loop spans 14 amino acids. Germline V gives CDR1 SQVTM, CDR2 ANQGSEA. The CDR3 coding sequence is TGCAGCGTGACCTCATGGACAGCCTCCTACGAGCAGTACTTC. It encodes CSVTSWTASYEQYF.

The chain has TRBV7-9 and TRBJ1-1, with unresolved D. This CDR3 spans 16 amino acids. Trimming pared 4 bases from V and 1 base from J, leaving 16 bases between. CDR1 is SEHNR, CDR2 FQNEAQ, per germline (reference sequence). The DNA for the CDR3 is TGTGCCAGCAGCTCACCCTCTTACAACCAGAACACTGAAGCTTTCTTT. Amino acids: CASSSPSYNQNTEAFF.